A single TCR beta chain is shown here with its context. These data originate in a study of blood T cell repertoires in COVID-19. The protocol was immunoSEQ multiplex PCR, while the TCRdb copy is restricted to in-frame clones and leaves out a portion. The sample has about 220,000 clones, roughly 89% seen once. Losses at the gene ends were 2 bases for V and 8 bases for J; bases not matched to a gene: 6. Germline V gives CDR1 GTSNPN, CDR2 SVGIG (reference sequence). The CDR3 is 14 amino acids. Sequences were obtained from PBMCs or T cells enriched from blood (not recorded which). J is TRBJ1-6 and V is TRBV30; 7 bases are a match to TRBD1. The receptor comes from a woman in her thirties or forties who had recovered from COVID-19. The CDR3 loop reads CAWSLRQGDSPLHF. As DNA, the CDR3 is TGTGCCTGGAGTCTTCGGCAGGGGGATTCACCCCTCCACTTT.